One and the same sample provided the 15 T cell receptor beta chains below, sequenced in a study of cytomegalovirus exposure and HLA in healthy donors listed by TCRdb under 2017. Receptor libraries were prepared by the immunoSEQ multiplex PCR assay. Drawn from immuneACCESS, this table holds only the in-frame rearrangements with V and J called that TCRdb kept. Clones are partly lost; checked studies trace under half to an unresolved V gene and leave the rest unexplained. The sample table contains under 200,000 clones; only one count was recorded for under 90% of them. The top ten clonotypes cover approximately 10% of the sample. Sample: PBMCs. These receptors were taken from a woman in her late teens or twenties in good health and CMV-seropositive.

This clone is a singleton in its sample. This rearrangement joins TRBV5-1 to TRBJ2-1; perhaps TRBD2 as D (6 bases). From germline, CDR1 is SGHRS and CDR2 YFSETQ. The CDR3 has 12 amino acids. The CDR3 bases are TGCACCTCGTCGGGGGAAGGGAATGAGCAGTTCTTC. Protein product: CTSSGEGNEQFF.

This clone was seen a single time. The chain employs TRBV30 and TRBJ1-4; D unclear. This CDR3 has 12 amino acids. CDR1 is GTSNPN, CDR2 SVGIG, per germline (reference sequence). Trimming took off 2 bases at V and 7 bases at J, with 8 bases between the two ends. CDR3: CAWSINSEKLFF. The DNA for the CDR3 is TGTGCCTGGAGTATAAACAGTGAAAAACTGTTTTTT.

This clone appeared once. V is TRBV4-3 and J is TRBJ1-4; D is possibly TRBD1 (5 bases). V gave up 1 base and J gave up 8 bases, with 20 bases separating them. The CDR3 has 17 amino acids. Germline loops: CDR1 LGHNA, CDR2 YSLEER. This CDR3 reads CASSQAFLGGVKEKLFF. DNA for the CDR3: TGCGCCAGCAGCCAAGCGTTCTTGGGAGGGGTTAAAGAAAAACTGTTTTTT.

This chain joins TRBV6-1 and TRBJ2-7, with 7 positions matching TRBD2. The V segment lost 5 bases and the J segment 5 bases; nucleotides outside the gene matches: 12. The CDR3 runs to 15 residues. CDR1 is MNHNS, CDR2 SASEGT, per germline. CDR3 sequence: CASSRARDYKDEQYF. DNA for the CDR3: TGTGCCAGCAGTCGAGCCCGGGACTATAAGGACGAGCAGTACTTC.

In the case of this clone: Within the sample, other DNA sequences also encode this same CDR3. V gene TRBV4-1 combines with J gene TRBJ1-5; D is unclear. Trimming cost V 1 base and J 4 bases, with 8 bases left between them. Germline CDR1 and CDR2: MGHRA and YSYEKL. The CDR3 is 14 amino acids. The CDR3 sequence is CASSQGRGNQPQHF. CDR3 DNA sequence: TGCGCCAGCAGCCAAGGACGGGGAAATCAGCCCCAGCATTTT.

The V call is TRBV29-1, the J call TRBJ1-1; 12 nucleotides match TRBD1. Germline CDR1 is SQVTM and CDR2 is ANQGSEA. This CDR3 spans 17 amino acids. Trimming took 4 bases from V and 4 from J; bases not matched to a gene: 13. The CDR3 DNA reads TGCAGCGTTGTCCTCCCGGGACAGGGGGCGATCGGCACTGAAGCTTTCTTT. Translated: CSVVLPGQGAIGTEAFF.

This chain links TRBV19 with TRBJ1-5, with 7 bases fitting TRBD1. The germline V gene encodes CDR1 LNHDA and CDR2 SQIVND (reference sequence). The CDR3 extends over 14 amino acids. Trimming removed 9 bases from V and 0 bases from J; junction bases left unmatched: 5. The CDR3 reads CASRQGNSNQPQHF. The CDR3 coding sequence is TGTGCCAGCCGACAGGGAAATAGCAATCAGCCCCAGCATTTT.

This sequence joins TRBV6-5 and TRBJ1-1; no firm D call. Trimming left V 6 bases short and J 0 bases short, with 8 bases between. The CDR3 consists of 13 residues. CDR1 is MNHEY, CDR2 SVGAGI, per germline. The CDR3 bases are TGTGCCAGCAGCCCAGAATTGAACACTGAAGCTTTCTTT. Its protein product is CASSPELNTEAFF.

The CDR3 DNA reads as TGTGCCAGCAGCGTAGAAGCGACCCCCGCTGGGGATACGCAGTATTTT. It encodes CASSVEATPAGDTQYF. This chain links TRBV9 with TRBJ2-3; D remains unclear. CDR1 and CDR2 from the germline V gene are SGDLS and YYNGEE. V was pared by 0 bases and J by 6 bases, with 17 bases between. This CDR3 comprises 16 residues.

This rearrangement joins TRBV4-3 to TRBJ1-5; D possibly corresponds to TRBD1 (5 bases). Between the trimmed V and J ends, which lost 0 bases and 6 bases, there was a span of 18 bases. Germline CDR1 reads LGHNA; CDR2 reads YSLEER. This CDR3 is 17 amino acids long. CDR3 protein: CASSQDTQAGMGQPQHF. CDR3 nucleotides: TGCGCCAGCAGCCAAGATACCCAGGCAGGGATGGGTCAGCCCCAGCATTTT.

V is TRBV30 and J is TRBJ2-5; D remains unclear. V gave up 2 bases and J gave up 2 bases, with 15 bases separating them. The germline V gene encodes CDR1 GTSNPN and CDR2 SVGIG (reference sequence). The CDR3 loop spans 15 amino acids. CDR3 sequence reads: CAWSHTKYGQETQYF. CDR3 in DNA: TGTGCCTGGAGTCACACTAAGTACGGTCAAGAGACCCAGTACTTC.

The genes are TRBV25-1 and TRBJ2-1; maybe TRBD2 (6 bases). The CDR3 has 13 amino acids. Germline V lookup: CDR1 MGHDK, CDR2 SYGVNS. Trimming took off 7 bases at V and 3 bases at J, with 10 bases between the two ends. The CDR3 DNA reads TGTGCCAGCACCTCGGGACTCTACAATGAGCAGTTCTTC. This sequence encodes CASTSGLYNEQFF.

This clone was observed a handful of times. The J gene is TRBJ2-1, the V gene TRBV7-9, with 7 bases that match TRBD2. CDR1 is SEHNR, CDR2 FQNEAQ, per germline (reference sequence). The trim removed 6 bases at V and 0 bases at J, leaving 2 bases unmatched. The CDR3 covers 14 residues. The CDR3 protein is CASSERGSYNEQFF. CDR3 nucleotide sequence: TGTGCCAGCAGTGAGCGGGGCTCCTACAATGAGCAGTTCTTC.

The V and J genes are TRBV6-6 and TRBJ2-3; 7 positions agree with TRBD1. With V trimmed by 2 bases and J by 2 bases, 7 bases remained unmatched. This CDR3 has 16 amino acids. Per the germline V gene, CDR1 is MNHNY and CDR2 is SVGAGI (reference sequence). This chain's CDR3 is CASSYQTGLNTDTQYF. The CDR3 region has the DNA TGTGCCAGCAGTTACCAGACAGGGTTGAACACAGATACGCAGTATTTT.

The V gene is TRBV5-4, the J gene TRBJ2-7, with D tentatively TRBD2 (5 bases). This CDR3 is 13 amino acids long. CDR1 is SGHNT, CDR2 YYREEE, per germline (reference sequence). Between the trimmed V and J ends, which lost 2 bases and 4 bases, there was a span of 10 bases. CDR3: CASSLLVGYEQYF. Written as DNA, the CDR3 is TGTGCCAGCAGCTTACTAGTAGGTTACGAGCAGTACTTC.